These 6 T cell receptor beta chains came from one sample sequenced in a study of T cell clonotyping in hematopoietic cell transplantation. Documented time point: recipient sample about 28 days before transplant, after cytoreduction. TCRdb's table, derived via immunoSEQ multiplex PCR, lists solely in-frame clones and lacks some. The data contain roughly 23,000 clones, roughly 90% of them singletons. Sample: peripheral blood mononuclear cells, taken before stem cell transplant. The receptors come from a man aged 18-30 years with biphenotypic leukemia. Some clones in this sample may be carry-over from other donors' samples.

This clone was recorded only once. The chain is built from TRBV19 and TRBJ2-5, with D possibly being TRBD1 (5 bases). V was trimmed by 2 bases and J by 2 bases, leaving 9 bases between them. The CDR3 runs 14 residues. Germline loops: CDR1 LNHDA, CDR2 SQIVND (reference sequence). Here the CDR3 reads CASSIRGSQETQYF. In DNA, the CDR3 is TGTGCCAGTAGTATAAGGGGATCTCAAGAGACCCAGTACTTC.

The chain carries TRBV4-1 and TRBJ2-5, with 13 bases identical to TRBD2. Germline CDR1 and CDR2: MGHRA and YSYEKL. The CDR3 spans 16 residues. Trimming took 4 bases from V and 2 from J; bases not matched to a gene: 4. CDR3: CASSPGLAGAQETQYF. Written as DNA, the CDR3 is TGCGCCAGCAGCCCCGGACTAGCGGGAGCTCAAGAGACCCAGTACTTC.

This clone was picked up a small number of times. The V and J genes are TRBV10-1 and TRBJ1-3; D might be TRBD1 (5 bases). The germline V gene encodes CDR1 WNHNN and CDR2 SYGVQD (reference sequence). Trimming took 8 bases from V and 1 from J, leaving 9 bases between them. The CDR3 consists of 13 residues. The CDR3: CASAGSSGNTIYF. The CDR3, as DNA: TGCGCCAGCGCAGGGAGTTCTGGAAACACCATATATTTT.

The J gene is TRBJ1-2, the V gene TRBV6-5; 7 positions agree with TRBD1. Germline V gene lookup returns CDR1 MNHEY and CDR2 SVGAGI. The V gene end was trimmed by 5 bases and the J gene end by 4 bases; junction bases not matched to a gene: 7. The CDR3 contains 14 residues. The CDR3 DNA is TGTGCCAGCAGTCTCACGACAGGGTTCTATGGCTACACCTTC. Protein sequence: CASSLTTGFYGYTF.

In nucleotides, the CDR3 is TGTGCCAGCAGCCTAGCTGACCAAGAGACCCAGTACTTC. Protein product: CASSLADQETQYF. The chain is built from TRBV6-5 and TRBJ2-5; D is possibly TRBD2 (5 bases). The V gene's germline CDR1 is MNHEY and CDR2 SVGAGI. Trimming pared 6 bases from V and 0 bases from J, leaving 8 bases between. The CDR3 loop spans 13 amino acids.

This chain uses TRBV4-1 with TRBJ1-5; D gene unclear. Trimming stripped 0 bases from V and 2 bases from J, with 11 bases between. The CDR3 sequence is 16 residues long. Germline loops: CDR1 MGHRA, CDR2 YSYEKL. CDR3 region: CASSQDEGIGNQPQHF. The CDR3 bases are TGCGCCAGCAGCCAAGATGAAGGTATCGGCAATCAGCCCCAGCATTTT.